This T cell receptor (beta chain) was captured in a study of shared clonotypes between healthy human individuals. Assay runs were performed at deep level. Profiling relied on immunoSEQ multiplex PCR, and the TCRdb table lists in-frame clones only, not all of them. The sample lists roughly 2.4 million clones, almost 96% occurring once. Sequencing input: naive CD4+ T cells sorted from blood. Subset noted: CD45RA+ positively selected. This receptor was obtained from a young man in good health.

The CDR3 region is CASTSGTSGIADTQYF. CDR3 bases: TGTGCCAGCACCTCCGGGACTAGCGGGATTGCGGATACGCAGTATTTT. V usage is TRBV7-2 and J usage is TRBJ2-3, with 13 bases matching TRBD2. The germline V gene encodes CDR1 SGHTA and CDR2 FQGNSA. The CDR3 runs 16 residues. The V segment lost 7 bases and the J segment 6 bases; nucleotides outside the gene matches: 10.